This is a list of T cell receptor beta chains from one sample in a study of blood T cell repertoires in COVID-19. Method: immunoSEQ multiplex PCR; TCRdb's copy keeps in-frame clones and lacks some. The table lists 40,000 or so clones, about 74% of them singletons, with over 9.5% in the top ten. The sequenced material came from peripheral blood. These receptors came from a man aged 70 or older with COVID-19, enrolled during active disease. Both conserved end residues are part of each CDR3. The D gene is left open where the match is weak. For some rows the clone size is stated as once, few or many, or as a class when expanded; others skip it.

J: TRBJ1-5
D: -
size: few
V: TRBV11-2
CDR3: CASSLGGSSNQPQHF
DNA: TGTGCCAGCAGCTTAGGGGGCTCTAGCAATCAGCCCCAGCATTTT

J: TRBJ1-5
D: -
size: once
V: TRBV7-2
CDR3: CASSFNRRGQPQHF
DNA: TGTGCCAGCAGCTTTAACAGGAGGGGTCAGCCCCAGCATTTT

J: TRBJ1-5
D: -
size: -
V: TRBV6-5
CDR3: CASRRQVGNQPQHF
DNA: TGTGCCAGCAGGCGACAGGTGGGGAATCAGCCCCAGCATTTT

J: TRBJ2-7
D: -
size: once
V: TRBV6-2/TRBV6-3
CDR3: CASSYSISVKYF
DNA: TGTGCCAGCAGTTACTCGATTTCAGTTAAGTACTTC

J: TRBJ1-2
D: -
size: once
V: TRBV5-4
CDR3: CASSPSSRANYGYTF
DNA: TGTGCCAGCAGCCCCTCCTCCCGAGCTAACTATGGCTACACCTTC

J: TRBJ1-5
D: -
size: -
V: TRBV7-2
CDR3: CASSLGAGSYQPQHF
DNA: TGTGCCAGCAGCTTAGGTGCGGGGTCATATCAGCCCCAGCATTTT

J: TRBJ1-5
D: TRBD1
size: few
V: TRBV19
CDR3: CATEGQKLSNQPQHF
DNA: TGTGCCACAGAGGGACAGAAGTTAAGCAATCAGCCCCAGCATTTT

J: TRBJ1-4
D: TRBD1
size: -
V: TRBV9
CDR3: CASSVASGTGGTNEKLFF
DNA: TGTGCCAGCAGCGTAGCCTCCGGGACAGGGGGGACTAATGAAAAACTGTTTTTT

J: TRBJ1-5
D: -
size: -
V: TRBV7-3
CDR3: CASSGGINQPQHF
DNA: TGTGCCTCCTCTGGGGGGATCAATCAGCCCCAGCATTTT

J: TRBJ2-1
D: TRBD2
size: -
V: TRBV11-3
CDR3: CASSLDQGGTSGGAQQFF
DNA: TGTGCCAGCAGCTTAGATCAGGGGGGGACTAGCGGGGGGGCTCAGCAGTTCTTC

J: TRBJ2-7
D: -
size: -
V: TRBV10-2
CDR3: CASRTGRVGGRIYEQYF
DNA: TGCGCCAGCAGAACGGGGAGGGTCGGGGGGCGAATCTACGAGCAGTACTTC